The TCR beta chain described here comes from a study of T-cell memory formation after mild COVID-19. Study at large: TCR clusters were mostly donor specific.

TCRdb independently ran MiXCR on the 5' RACE reads; one entry per CDR3 protein. The sample has a few hundred thousand distinct CDR3 sequences, approximately 27% seen once. This CDR3 comprises 14 residues. Looked up from germline, CDR1 is LNHNV and CDR2 is YYDKDF (reference sequence). The V gene lost 1 base and the J gene lost 5 bases, with 10 bases spanning the gap. A remark on this clonotype: No antigen is known for it.

Study-level points and caveats: A balance of CD4 and CD8 characterized clones contracting day 15 to 85, whereas later expanders leaned CD4+. CD4+ clones that contracted lay mainly in CM and EM; CD8+ ones lay in EMRA. The authors left the SARS-CoV-2 specificity of second-wave clones peaking on day 37 unconfirmed.

The origin of this receptor is an adult woman who had mild COVID-19 (a few samples of this study predate the infection). Cell type and time point are not known. The genes are TRBV15 and TRBJ2-3; D perhaps matches TRBD2 (6 bases). The specimen sequenced was PBMCs or a T cell subset sorted from them (not recorded which). In DNA form, the CDR3 reads TGTGCCACCAGCAGAGCGACTAGTGGAGATACGCAGTATTTT. It specifies CATSRATSGDTQYF.